Sequencing of this TCR beta chain was carried out in a study of CD4 T cells in relation to SARS-CoV-2 and coronaviruses. The unexposed donors gave CD4+ T cells in 2011-2018, prior to COVID-19. Isolation of CD4+ T cells took place after less than twelve days in culture. As concerns this clone: Its antigen is not identified.

TCRdb's table, derived via immunoSEQ multiplex PCR, lists solely in-frame clones and lacks some. The data show some 21,000 clones, with less than 85% seen just once and roughly a sixth held by the top ten. Germline loops: CDR1 KGHDR, CDR2 SFDVKD. The V and J ends lost 7 bases and 4 bases, in that order; junction bases with no gene match: 11. The CDR3 covers 15 residues. The sequenced sample consisted of CD4+ T cells from PBMCs, cultured in vitro. This clonotype was obtained from a human donor in good health. The chain employs TRBV24-1 and TRBJ2-5; 7 bases are a match to TRBD1. The CDR3 protein is CATSSTDRPVETQYF. Written as DNA, the CDR3 is TGTGCCACCAGCAGTACGGACAGGCCGGTAGAGACCCAGTACTTC.